This T cell receptor beta chain was profiled in a study of Graves' ophthalmopathy and Graves' hyperthyroidism. Overall study findings and caveats: Most clonotypes expanded in thyroid above 0.001 frequency were present in blood too. Separation of ophthalmopathy from stable hyperthyroidism was achieved by a 13-signature model, at 85% to 90% sensitivity and about 81% specificity.

Germline CDR1 SGHRS, CDR2 YFSETQ. Trimming took off 3 bases at V and 4 bases at J, with 13 bases between the two ends. This CDR3 has 15 amino acids. As for this clonotype: Antigen specificity is unknown.

Among the hyperthyroidism patients, all were newly diagnosed, aged 18 to 65, with under 2 months' duration. Amplifying from RNA transcripts, the study obtained TCR beta CDR3 regions. The workflow started with a first-round RT-PCR run with HTBI primers and then moved on to a second-round multiplex PCR. MiXCR, run by TCRdb on the multiplex PCR reads, gives a single entry per CDR3 protein. The profile shows about 500,000 distinct CDR3 sequences, roughly 39% of them singletons. The sample consisted of peripheral blood or thyroid tissue (not recorded which). This receptor was obtained from an adult man with Graves' hyperthyroidism. V gene TRBV5-1 combines with J gene TRBJ2-2, with D unresolved. This chain's CDR3 is CASSSDGRSTGELFF. Here the CDR3 DNA reads TGCGCCAGCAGCTCGGACGGCAGAAGCACCGGGGAGCTGTTTTTT.